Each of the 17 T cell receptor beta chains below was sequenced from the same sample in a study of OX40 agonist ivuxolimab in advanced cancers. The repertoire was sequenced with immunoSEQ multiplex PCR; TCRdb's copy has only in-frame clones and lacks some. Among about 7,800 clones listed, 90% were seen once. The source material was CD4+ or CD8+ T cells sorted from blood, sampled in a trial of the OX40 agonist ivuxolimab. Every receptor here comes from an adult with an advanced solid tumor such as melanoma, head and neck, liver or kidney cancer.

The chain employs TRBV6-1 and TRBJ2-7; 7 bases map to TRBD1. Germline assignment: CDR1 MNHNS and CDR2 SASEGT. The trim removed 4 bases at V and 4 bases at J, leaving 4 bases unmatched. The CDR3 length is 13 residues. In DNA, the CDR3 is TGTGCCAGCAGTGTACCGGGACAGTACGAGCAGTACGTC. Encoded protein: CASSVPGQYEQYV.

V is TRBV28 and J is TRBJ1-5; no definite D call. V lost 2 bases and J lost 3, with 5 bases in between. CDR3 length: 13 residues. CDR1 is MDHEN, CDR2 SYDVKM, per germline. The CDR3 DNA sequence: TGTGCCAGCAGTTTACTAAACAATCAGCCCCAGCATTTT. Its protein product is CASSLLNNQPQHF.

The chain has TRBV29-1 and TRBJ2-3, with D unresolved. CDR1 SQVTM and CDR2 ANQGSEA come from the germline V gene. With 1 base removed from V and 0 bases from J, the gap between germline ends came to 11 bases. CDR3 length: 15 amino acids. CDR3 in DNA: TGCAGCGTTGAAGCTTCGGGCATTAGCACAGATACGCAGTATTTT. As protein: CSVEASGISTDTQYF.

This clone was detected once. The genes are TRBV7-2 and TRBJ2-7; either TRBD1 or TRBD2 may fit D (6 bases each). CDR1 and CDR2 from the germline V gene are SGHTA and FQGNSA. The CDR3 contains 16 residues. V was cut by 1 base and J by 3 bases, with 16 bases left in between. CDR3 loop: CASSLVWGATLYEQYV. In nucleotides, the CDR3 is TGTGCCAGCAGCTTAGTATGGGGGGCTACACTCTACGAGCAGTACGTC.

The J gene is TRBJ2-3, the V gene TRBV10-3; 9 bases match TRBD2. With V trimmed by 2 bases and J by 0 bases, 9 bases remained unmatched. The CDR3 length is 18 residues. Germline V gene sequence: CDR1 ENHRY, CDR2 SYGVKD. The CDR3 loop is CAISENSPSGTSTDTQYF. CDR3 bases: TGTGCCATCAGTGAGAATAGCCCTAGCGGGACTAGCACAGATACGCAGTATTTT.

As DNA, the CDR3 is TGCGCCAGCAGCTTGGACCCGAGGGGAGGTTTCACAGATACGCAGTATTTT. It specifies CASSLDPRGGFTDTQYF. The chain joins TRBV5-1 to TRBJ2-3, with D perhaps TRBD2 (6 bases). CDR3 length: 17 residues. In germline, CDR1 is SGHRS, CDR2 YFSETQ. The V end lost 0 bases, the J end lost 2 bases, and 16 bases lay between the germline ends.

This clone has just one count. Written as DNA, the CDR3 is TGCGCCAGCAGCTACGCTCTAGATGAGCAGTTCTTC. Translated, it gives CASSYALDEQFF. The rearrangement uses TRBV5-1 and TRBJ2-1; D gene uncertain. Trimming removed 3 bases at V and 8 bases at J, with 9 bases between. Germline CDR1 is SGHRS and CDR2 is YFSETQ. The CDR3 spans 12 residues.

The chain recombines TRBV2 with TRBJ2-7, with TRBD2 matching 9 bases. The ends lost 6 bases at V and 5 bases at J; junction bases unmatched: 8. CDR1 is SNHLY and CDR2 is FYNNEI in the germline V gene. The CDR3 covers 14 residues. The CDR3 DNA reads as TGTGCCAGCAGGATGGGGGCTAGCGGGAACGAGCAGTACGTC. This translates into CASRMGASGNEQYV.

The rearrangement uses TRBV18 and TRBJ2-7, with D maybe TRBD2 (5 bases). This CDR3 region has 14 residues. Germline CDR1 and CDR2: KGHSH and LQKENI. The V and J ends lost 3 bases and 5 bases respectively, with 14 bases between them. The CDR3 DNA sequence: TGTGCCAGCTCACCTCCGGGAAACCCCAACGAGCAGTACTTC. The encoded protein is CASSPPGNPNEQYF.

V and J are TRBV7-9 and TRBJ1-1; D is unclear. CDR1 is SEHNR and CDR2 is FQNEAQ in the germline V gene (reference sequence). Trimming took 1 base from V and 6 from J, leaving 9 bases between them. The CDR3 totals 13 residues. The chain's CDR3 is CASSLEGPAEAFF. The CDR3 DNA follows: TGTGCCAGCAGCTTAGAAGGGCCTGCTGAAGCTTTCTTT.

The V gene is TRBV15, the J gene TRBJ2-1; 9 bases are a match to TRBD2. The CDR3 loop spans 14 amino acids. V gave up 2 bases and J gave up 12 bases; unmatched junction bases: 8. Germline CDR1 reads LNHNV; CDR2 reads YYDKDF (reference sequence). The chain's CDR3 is CATSRSLAGEVQFF. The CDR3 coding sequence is TGTGCCACCAGCAGATCCTTAGCGGGAGAGGTGCAGTTCTTC.

This CDR3 reads CASSSTLAGTRPLVGQFF. The CDR3 nucleotides read TGTGCCAGCAGCTCAACCCTAGCCGGGACTAGGCCGCTAGTCGGGCAGTTCTTC. This chain joins TRBV7-9 and TRBJ2-1; the match to TRBD2 covers 8 bases. The CDR3 runs to 18 residues. Germline CDR1 is SEHNR and CDR2 is FQNEAQ (reference sequence). J gave up 12 bases and V 4 bases, and 23 bases lay outside the gene matches.

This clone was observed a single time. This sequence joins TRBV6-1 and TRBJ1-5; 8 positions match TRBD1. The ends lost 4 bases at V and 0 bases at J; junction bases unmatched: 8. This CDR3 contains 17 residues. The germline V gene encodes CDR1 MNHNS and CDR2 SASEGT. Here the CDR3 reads CASSGQGMSNSNQPQHF. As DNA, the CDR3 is TGTGCCAGCAGTGGACAGGGGATGAGCAATAGCAATCAGCCCCAGCATTTT.

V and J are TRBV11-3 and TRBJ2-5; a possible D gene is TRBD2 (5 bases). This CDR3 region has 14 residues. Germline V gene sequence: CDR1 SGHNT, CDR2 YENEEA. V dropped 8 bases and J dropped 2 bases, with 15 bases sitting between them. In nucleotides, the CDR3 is TGTGCCAGCGCTGGAGGTAGGCAGCAAGAGACCCAGTACTTC. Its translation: CASAGGRQQETQYF.

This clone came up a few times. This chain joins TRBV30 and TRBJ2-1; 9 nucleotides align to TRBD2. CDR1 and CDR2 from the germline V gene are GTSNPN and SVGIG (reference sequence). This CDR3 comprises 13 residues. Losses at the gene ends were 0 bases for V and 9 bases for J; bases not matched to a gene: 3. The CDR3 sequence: CAWSVTSGAEQFF. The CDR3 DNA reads TGTGCCTGGAGTGTGACTAGCGGAGCTGAGCAGTTCTTC.

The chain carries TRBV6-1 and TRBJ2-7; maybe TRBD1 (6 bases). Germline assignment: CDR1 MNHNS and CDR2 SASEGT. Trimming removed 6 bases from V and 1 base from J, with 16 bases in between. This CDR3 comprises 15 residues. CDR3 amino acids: CASSLLGQTSYEQYF. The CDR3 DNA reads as TGTGCCAGCAGCCTCCTTGGACAGACTTCCTACGAGCAGTACTTC.

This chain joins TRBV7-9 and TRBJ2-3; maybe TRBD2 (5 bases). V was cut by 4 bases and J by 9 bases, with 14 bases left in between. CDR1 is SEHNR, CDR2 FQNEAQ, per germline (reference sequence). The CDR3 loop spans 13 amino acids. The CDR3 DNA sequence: TGTGCCAGCAGCTCCAACGGGGAAGGCACGCAGTATTTT. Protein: CASSSNGEGTQYF.